Sequencing of this T cell receptor (beta chain) was carried out in a study of blood T cell repertoires in COVID-19. At the level of the study: Sites across the United States, Italy and Spain contributed samples from acute and convalescent COVID-19. Nucleic acid was either cDNA or gDNA, and it came from T cells, B-cell-depleted T cells, or PBMCs.

Germline CDR1 is ENHRY and CDR2 is SYGVKD. The CDR3 has 12 residues. The ends lost 1 base at V and 10 bases at J; junction bases unmatched: 1. As originally analysed: Cell counts per sample came from amplifying reference gene primers. Here immunoSEQ multiplex PCR was the method, and the copy in TCRdb shows in-frame clones only, minus some. That table furnishes V, J and clone size, whereas the DNA furnished D and trimming. The repertoire consists of about 150,000 clones, with 70% to 90% occurring once and the leading ten covering 2.4%. The rearrangement uses TRBV10-3 and TRBJ1-1, with TRBD1 matching over 9 bases. Source material: peripheral blood. The sequence was collected from a woman in her sixties or seventies with acute or convalescent COVID-19. This CDR3 reads CAISELDRGAFF. The DNA for the CDR3 is TGTGCCATCAGTGAGTTGGACAGGGGAGCTTTCTTT.